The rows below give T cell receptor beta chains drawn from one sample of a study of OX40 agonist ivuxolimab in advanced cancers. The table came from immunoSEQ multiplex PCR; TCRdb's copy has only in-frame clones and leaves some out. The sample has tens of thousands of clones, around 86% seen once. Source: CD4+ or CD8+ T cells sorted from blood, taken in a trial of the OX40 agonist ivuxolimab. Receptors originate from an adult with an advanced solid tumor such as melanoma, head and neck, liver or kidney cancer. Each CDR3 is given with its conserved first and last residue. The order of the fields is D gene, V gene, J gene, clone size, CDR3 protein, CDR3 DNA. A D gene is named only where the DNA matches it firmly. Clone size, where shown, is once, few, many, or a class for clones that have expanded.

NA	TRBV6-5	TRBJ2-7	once	CATLPGGVGYEQYF	TGTGCCACCCTCCCAGGGGGGGTTGGCTACGAGCAGTACTTC
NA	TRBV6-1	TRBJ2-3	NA	CASRSNQGLADTQYF	TGTGCCAGTAGATCTAATCAGGGTCTCGCAGATACGCAGTATTTT
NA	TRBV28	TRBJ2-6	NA	CASNRVSVGANVLTF	TGTGCCAGCAACCGGGTGTCCGTGGGGGCCAACGTCCTGACTTTC
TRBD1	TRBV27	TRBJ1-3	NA	CASSPLGQGGNTIYF	TGTGCCAGCAGTCCCCTCGGACAGGGGGGAAACACCATATATTTT
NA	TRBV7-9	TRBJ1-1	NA	CASSLEQGRTEAFF	TGTGCCAGCAGCTTAGAACAGGGTAGGACTGAAGCTTTCTTT
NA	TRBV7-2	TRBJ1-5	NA	CASSYRGQPQHF	TGTGCCAGCAGCTATCGGGGACAGCCCCAGCATTTT
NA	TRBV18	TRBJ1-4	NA	CASSQGLNEKLFF	TGTGCCAGCTCACAGGGGCTTAATGAAAAACTGTTTTTT
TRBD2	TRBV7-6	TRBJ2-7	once	CASSQVNPGLAGGIYEQYF	TGTGCCAGCAGCCAAGTTAATCCGGGACTAGCGGGGGGGATATACGAGCAGTACTTC
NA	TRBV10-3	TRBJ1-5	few	CAISPTNQPQHF	TGTGCCATCAGCCCTACCAATCAGCCCCAGCATTTT
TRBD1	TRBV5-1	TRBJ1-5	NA	CASSLTGGSDQPQHF	TGCGCCAGCAGCTTGACAGGGGGTTCGGATCAGCCCCAGCATTTT
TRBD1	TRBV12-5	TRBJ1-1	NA	CASGFEQGLSEAFF	TGTGCTAGTGGTTTTGAACAGGGGTTATCTGAAGCTTTCTTT
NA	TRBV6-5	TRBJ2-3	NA	CASSHRDLQPDTQYF	TGTGCCAGCAGCCACCGGGACCTCCAACCAGATACGCAGTATTTT
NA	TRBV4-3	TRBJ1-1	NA	CASSQDTKTTEAFF	TGCGCCAGCAGCCAAGATACGAAGACCACTGAAGCTTTCTTT
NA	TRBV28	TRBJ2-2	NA	CASKGTGLTGELFF	TGTGCCAGCAAGGGGACCGGACTCACCGGGGAGCTGTTTTTT
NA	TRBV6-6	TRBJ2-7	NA	CASLSKGPSYEQYF	TGTGCCAGTCTCTCCAAGGGGCCATCCTACGAGCAGTACTTC
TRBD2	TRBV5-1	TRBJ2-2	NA	CASSSGLAGAITGELFF	TGCGCCAGCAGCTCCGGACTAGCGGGGGCCATCACCGGGGAGCTGTTTTTT
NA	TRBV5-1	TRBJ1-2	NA	CASSFADGSVGYTF	TGCGCCAGCAGCTTCGCCGACGGTTCGGTTGGCTACACCTTC
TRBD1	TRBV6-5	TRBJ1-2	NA	CASSKRDSFYGYTF	TGTGCCAGCAGTAAACGGGACAGCTTCTATGGCTACACCTTC
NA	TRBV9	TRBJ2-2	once	CASSVRLNTGELFF	TGTGCCAGCAGCGTACGGCTAAACACCGGGGAGCTGTTTTTT
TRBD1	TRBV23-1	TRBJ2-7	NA	CASRGGGSSYEQYF	TGCGCCAGCAGAGGGGGCGGAAGCTCCTACGAGCAGTACTTC
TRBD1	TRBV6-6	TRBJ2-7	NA	CASSRQGRDEQYF	TGTGCCAGCAGCCGACAGGGGAGAGACGAGCAGTACTTC
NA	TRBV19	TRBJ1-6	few	CASSMYMGANSPLHF	TGTGCCAGTAGTATGTATATGGGTGCTAATTCACCCCTCCACTTT
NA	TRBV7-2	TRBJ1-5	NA	CASSWTAMGNQPQHF	TGTGCCAGCAGCTGGACTGCTATGGGCAATCAGCCCCAGCATTTT
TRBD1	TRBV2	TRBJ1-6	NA	CAGRDRGNSPLHF	TGTGCCGGCAGGGACAGGGGGAATTCACCCCTCCACTTT
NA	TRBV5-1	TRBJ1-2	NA	CASSLDPTEALYGYTF	TGCGCCAGCAGCTTGGACCCAACAGAAGCCCTCTATGGCTACACCTTC
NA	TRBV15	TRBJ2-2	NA	CATSISDKYTGELFF	TGTGCCACCAGCATATCTGACAAATACACCGGGGAGCTGTTTTTT
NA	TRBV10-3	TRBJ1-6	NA	CASSGEGNSPLHF	TGTGCCTCTTCAGGGGAGGGTAATTCACCCCTCCACTTT
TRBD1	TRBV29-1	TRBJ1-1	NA	CSVPLTGPNTEAFF	TGCAGCGTTCCCCTGACAGGGCCGAACACTGAAGCTTTCTTT
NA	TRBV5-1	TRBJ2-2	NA	CASWPAQNTGELFF	TGCGCCAGCTGGCCCGCTCAGAACACCGGGGAGCTGTTTTTT
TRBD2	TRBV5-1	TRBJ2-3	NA	CASRAGVSTDTQYF	TGCGCCAGCCGGGCGGGGGTGTCCACAGATACGCAGTATTTT
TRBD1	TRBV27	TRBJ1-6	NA	CASRGQGDSSPLHF	TGTGCCAGCAGGGGACAGGGAGACAGTTCACCCCTCCACTTT
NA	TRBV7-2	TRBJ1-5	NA	CASSLESNQPQHF	TGTGCCAGCAGCTTGGAATCCAATCAGCCCCAGCATTTT
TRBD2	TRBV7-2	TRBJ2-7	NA	CASSLGASGGYEQYF	TGTGCCAGCAGCTTAGGCGCTAGCGGGGGGTACGAGCAGTACTTC
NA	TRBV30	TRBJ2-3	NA	CAWSRGGGTDTQYF	TGTGCCTGGTCTAGGGGGGGCGGCACAGATACGCAGTATTTT
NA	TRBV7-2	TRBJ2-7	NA	CASSFFGQYQYF	TGTGCCAGCAGCTTCTTCGGGCAGTACCAGTACTTC
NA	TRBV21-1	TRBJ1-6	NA	CASSKGSRVSGKSSYNSPLHF	TGTGCCAGCAGCAAAGGTTCAAGGGTTTCAGGAAAGAGCTCCTATAATTCACCCCTCCACTTT
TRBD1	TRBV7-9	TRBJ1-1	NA	CASSVDRATEAFF	TGTGCCAGCAGCGTCGACAGGGCCACTGAAGCTTTCTTT
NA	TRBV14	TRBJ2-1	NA	CASSQGDRSSYNEQFF	TGTGCCAGCAGCCAAGGTGACAGGAGCTCCTACAATGAGCAGTTCTTC
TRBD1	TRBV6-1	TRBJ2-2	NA	CAGEDRDNTGELFF	TGTGCCGGAGAAGACAGGGATAACACCGGGGAGCTGTTTTTT
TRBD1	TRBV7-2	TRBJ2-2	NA	CASRSGTGITGELFF	TGTGCCAGCAGGTCCGGGACAGGGATTACCGGGGAGCTGTTTTTT
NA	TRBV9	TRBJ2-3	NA	CASSYGDGRTDTQYF	TGTGCCAGCAGTTATGGGGACGGGCGCACAGATACGCAGTATTTT
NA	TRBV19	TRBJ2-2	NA	CASSIEGGAGELFF	TGTGCCAGTAGTATAGAAGGGGGTGCCGGGGAGCTGTTTTTT
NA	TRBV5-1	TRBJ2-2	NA	CASSLGPRRGSNTGELFF	TGCGCCAGCAGCTTGGGTCCCCGTAGGGGGTCGAACACCGGGGAGCTGTTTTTT
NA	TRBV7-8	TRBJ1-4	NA	CASSLSGLTNEKLFF	TGTGCCAGCAGCTTATCCGGACTAACTAATGAAAAACTGTTTTTT
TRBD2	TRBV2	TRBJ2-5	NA	CASSFSSGGFQETQYF	TGTGCCAGCAGTTTTTCTAGCGGGGGCTTCCAAGAGACCCAGTACTTC